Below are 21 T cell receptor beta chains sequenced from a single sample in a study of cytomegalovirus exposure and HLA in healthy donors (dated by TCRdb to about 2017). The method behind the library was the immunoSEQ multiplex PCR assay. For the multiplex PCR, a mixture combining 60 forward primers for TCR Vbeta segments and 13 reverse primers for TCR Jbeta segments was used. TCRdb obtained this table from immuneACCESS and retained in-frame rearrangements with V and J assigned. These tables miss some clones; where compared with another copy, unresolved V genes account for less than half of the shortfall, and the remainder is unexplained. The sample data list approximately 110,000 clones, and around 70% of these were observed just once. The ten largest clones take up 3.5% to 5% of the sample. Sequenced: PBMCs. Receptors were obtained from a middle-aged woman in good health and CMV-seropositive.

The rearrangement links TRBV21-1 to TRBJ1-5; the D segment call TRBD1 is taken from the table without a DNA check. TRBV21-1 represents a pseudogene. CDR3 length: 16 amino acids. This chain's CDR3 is CASRGGDRGNDQPQHF. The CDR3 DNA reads TGTGCCAGCAGGGGGGGGGACAGGGGTAATGATCAGCCCCAGCATTTT.

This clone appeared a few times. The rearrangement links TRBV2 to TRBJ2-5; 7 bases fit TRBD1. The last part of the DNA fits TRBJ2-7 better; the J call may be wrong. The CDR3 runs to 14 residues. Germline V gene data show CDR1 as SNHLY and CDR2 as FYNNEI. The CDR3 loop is CASSGLQGSYEQYF. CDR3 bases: TGTGCCAGCAGTGGTCTACAGGGGTCCTACGAGCAGTACTTC.

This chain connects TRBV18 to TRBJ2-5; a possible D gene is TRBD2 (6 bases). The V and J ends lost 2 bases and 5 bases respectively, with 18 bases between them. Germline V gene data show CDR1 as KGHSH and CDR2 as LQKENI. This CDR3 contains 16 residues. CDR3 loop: CASSPVREIGGETQYF. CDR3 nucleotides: TGTGCCAGCTCACCAGTCCGGGAGATCGGCGGGGAGACCCAGTACTTC. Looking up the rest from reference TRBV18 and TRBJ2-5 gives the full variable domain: NAGVMQNPRHLVRRRGQEARLRCSPMKGHSHVYWYRQLPEEGLKFMVYLQKENIIDESGMPKERFSAEFPKEGPSILRIQQVVRGDSAAYFCASSPVREIGGETQYFGPGTRLLVL.

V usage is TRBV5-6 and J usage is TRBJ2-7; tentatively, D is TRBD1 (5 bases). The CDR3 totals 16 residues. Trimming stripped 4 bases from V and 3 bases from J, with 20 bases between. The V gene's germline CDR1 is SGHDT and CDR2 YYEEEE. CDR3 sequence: CASSGWTLQPLYEQYF. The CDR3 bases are TGTGCCAGCAGCGGGTGGACACTTCAACCTCTCTACGAGCAGTACTTC.

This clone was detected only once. CDR3 residues: CASSRGQGNYGYTF. The CDR3 DNA reads as TGTGCCAGTAGTAGGGGACAGGGGAACTATGGCTACACCTTC. This chain links TRBV19 with TRBJ1-2, with TRBD1 matching over 10 bases. Germline CDR1 reads LNHDA; CDR2 reads SQIVND (reference sequence). Unmatched junction bases numbered 1, after V lost 4 bases and J lost 2 bases. The CDR3 is 14 amino acids.

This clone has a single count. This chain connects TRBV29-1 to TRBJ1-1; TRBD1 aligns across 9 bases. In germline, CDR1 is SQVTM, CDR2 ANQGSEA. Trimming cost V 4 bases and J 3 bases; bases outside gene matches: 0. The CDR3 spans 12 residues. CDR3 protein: CSVGQGDTEAFF. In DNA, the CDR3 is TGCAGCGTTGGACAGGGGGACACTGAAGCTTTCTTT.

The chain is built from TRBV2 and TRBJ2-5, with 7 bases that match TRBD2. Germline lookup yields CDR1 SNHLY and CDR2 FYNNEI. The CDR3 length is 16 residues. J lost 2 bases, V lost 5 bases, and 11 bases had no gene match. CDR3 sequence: CASSPHSGATQETQYF. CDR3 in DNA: TGTGCCAGCAGTCCCCACAGCGGGGCCACACAAGAGACCCAGTACTTC.

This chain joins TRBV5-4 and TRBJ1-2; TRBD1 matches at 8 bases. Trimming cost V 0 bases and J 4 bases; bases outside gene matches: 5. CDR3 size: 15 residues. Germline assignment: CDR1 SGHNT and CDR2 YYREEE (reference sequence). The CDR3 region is CASSLGGQEFYGYTF. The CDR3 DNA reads TGTGCCAGCAGCTTGGGGGGACAGGAATTCTATGGCTACACCTTC.

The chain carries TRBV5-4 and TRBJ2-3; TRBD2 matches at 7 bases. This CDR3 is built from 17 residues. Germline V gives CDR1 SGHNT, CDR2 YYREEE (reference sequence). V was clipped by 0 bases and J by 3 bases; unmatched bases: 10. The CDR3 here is CASSLVGWEGLTDTQYF. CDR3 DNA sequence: TGTGCCAGCAGCTTGGTTGGGTGGGAGGGGTTAACAGATACGCAGTATTTT.

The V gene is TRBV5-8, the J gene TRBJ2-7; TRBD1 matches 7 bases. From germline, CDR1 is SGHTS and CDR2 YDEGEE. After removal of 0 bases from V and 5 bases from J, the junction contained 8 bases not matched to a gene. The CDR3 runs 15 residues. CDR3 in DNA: TGTGCCAGCAGCTTGGGACAGGGAATAATCCACGAGCAGTACTTC. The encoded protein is CASSLGQGIIHEQYF. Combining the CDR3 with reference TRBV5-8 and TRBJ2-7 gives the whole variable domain EAGVTQSPTHLIKTRGQQATLRCSPISGHTSVYWYQQALGLGLQFLLWYDEGEERNRGNFPPRFSGRQFPNYSSELNVNALELEDSALYLCASSLGQGIIHEQYFGPGTRLTVT.

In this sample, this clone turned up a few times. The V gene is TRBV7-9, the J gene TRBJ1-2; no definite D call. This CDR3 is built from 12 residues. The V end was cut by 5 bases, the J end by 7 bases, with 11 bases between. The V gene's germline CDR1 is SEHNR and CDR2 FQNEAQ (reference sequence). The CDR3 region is CASSREIVGYTF. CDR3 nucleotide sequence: TGTGCCAGCAGCCGAGAAATAGTTGGCTACACCTTC.

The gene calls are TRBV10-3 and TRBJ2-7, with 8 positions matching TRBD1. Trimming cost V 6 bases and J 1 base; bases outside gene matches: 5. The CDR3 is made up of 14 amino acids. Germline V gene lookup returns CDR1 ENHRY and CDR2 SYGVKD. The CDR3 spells CAIRGTGRSYEQYF. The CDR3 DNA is TGTGCCATCAGGGGGACAGGTCGTTCCTACGAGCAGTACTTC.

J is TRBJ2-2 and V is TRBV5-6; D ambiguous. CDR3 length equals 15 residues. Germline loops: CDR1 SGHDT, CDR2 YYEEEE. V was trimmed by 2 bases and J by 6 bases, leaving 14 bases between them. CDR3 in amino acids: CASSLDKRMPGELFF. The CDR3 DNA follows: TGTGCCAGCAGCTTAGATAAGCGAATGCCCGGGGAGCTGTTTTTT.

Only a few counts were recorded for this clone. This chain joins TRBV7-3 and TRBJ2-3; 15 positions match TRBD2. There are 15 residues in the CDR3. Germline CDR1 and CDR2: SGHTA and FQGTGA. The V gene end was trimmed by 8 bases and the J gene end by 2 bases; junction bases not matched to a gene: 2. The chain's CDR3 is CASGLAGGVTDTQYF. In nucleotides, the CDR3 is TGTGCCAGCGGACTAGCGGGAGGGGTCACAGATACGCAGTATTTT.

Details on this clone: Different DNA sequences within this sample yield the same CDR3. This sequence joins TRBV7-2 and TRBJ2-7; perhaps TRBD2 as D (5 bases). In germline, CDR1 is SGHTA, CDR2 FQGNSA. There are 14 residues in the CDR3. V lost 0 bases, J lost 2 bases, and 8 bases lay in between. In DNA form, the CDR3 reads TGTGCCAGCAGCTTAGCATCGGGGACCTACGAGCAGTACTTC. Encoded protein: CASSLASGTYEQYF.

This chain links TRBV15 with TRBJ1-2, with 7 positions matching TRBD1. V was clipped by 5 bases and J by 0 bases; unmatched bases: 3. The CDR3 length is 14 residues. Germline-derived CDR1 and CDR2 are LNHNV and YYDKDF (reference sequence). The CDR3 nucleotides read TGTGCCACCAGCGTGGGACAGACTAACTATGGCTACACCTTC. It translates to CATSVGQTNYGYTF.

The CDR3 coding sequence is TGTGCCAGCTCACCTACCGCGGACACAGCCTACGAGCAGTACTTC. It encodes CASSPTADTAYEQYF. The chain uses TRBV18 and TRBJ2-7, with D possibly TRBD1 on 5 matching bases. CDR3 length equals 15 residues. The V and J ends lost 3 bases and 2 bases respectively, with 14 bases between them. Per germline, CDR1 KGHSH and CDR2 LQKENI.

The DNA of the CDR3 is TGTGCCAGCAGTAATAGGGGTCGGCGCAATCAGCCCCAGCATTTT. Translating gives CASSNRGRRNQPQHF. The chain carries TRBV27 and TRBJ1-5; perhaps TRBD1 as D (5 bases). CDR1 is MNHEY, CDR2 SMNVEV, per germline (reference sequence). V dropped 5 bases and J dropped 2 bases, with 13 bases sitting between them. The CDR3 totals 15 residues.

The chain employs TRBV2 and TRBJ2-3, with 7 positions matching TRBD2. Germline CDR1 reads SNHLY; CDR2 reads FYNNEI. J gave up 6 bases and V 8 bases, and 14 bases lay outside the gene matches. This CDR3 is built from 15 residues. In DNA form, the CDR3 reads TGTGCCAGCCAACTAATGGCGGGAGCTTCGGATACGCAGTATTTT. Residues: CASQLMAGASDTQYF.

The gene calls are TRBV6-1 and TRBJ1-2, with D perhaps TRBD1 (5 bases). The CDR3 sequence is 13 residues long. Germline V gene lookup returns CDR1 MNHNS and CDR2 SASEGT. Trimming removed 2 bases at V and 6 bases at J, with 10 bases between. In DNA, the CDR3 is TGTGCCAGCAGTGAACAGGGAAGGGATGGCTACACCTTC. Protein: CASSEQGRDGYTF.

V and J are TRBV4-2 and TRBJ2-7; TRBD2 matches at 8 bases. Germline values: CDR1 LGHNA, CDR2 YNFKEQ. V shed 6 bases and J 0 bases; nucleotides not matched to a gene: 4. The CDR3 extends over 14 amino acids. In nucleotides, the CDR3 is TGTGCCAGCAGTGTTAGCGGGGCCTCCTACGAGCAGTACTTC. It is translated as CASSVSGASYEQYF.